This T cell receptor beta chain was profiled in a study of control samples from healthy donors and cancer patients. Germline V CDR1 and CDR2: SQVTM, ANQGSEA. V dropped 5 bases and J dropped 1; count of bases not matched to a gene: 2. This CDR3 contains 13 residues. Profiled with immunoSEQ multiplex PCR; TCRdb holds only in-frame clones, not every one. The table records approximately 170,000 clones, around 91% of them present only once. The receptor comes from a woman in her 30s in good health. The rearrangement links TRBV29-1 to TRBJ1-5; 7 nucleotides line up with TRBD1. What was sequenced was blood. The CDR3, as DNA: TGCAGCGTTAGGACAGGCAGCAATCAGCCCCAGCATTTT. This sequence encodes CSVRTGSNQPQHF.